This T cell receptor beta chain was recovered during a study of vaccination effects on CD4 cells after COVID-19. General study findings and limits: Nearly all vaccine-induced clones in healthy recipients recognized only SARS-CoV-2.

Some clones are missing from TCRdb's copy, which holds only in-frame ones; the method was immunoSEQ multiplex PCR. This table has tens of thousands of clones, less than 80% appearing once. The authors isolated CD4+ T cells after around nine days of culture. BNT162b2 vaccine or mRNA-1273 vaccine was given to participants in two doses. In the case of this clone: Antigen specificity is unknown.

This clonotype was obtained from a human donor who received a COVID-19 vaccine. This sample comprised CD4+ T cells from PBMCs cultured without peptide, obtained after COVID-19 vaccination.

Here the CDR3 reads CASSHFRGAGANVLTF. The CDR3 nucleotides are TGTGCCAGCAGCCATTTTAGGGGGGCAGGGGCCAACGTCCTGACTTTC. The chain couples TRBV3-1 (or the pseudogene TRBV3-2) to TRBJ2-6; D may be TRBD1 or TRBD2 (6 bases each). The CDR3 consists of 16 residues. Trimming removed 3 bases from V and 4 bases from J, with 13 bases in between. Germline V gives CDR1 LGHDT, CDR2 YNNKEL (reference sequence).